The rows below give T cell receptor beta chains drawn from one sample of a study of T cell repertoires in cytomegalovirus infection. TCRdb used MiXCR to reprocess the reads, holding one entry per CDR3 protein. The data show roughly 600,000 distinct CDR3 sequences, with about 24% seen just once and 6.5% to 10% held by the top ten. Sequenced input: CD8+ T cells from PBMCs. The receptors derive from a human donor in good health (CMV status not recorded). Some clones in this sample may be carry-over from other donors' samples. CDR3s include the opening cysteine and the closing phenylalanine or tryptophan. A D gene is named only where the DNA matches it firmly. Size tells how often a clone was seen (once, few, many) or the class of an expanded clone, and some rows leave it out.

TRBJ1-5 | - | - | TRBV7-9 | CASSLRSNQPQHF | TGTGCCAGCAGCTTACGCAGCAATCAGCCCCAGCATTTT
TRBJ2-3 | - | many | TRBV7-2 | CASSPSGATDTQYF | TGTGCCAGCAGCCCGTCTGGGGCCACAGATACGCAGTATTTT
TRBJ2-1 | TRBD2 | - | TRBV7-2 | CASSYWTSGETYNEQFF | TGTGCCAGCAGCTACTGGACTAGCGGGGAGACCTACAATGAGCAGTTCTTC
TRBJ2-2 | TRBD1 | once | TRBV24-1 | CATSERQGADTGELFF | TGTGCCACCAGTGAAAGACAGGGGGCTGACACCGGGGAGCTGTTTTTT
TRBJ2-2 | TRBD1 | many | TRBV7-8 | CASSLSRDRVNTGELFF | TGTGCCAGCAGCTTATCGAGGGACAGGGTTAACACCGGGGAGCTGTTTTTT
TRBJ2-2 | TRBD1 | few | TRBV28 | CASSLRQGMGGTGELFF | TGTGCCAGCAGTCTACGACAGGGGATGGGCGGCACCGGGGAGCTGTTTTTT
TRBJ2-1 | TRBD2 | many | TRBV19 | CASGGEDNEQFF | TGTGCTAGTGGGGGGGAAGACAATGAGCAGTTCTTC
TRBJ2-3 | TRBD1 | - | TRBV10-2 | CASRPPGQGASDTQYF | TGCGCCAGCAGGCCCCCGGGACAGGGGGCAAGCGATACGCAGTATTTT
TRBJ1-3 | - | - | TRBV13 | CASSLDQGPVSGNTIYF | TGTGCCAGCAGCTTAGACCAGGGGCCTGTCTCTGGAAACACCATATATTTT
TRBJ2-5 | - | few | TRBV5-5 | CASSLKDTSVETQYF | TGTGCCAGCAGCTTAAAGGACACGAGCGTGGAGACCCAGTACTTC
TRBJ2-5 | TRBD1 | - | TRBV20-1 | CSVSRPTGKTQYF | TGCAGTGTTAGCCGCCCGACAGGGAAGACCCAGTACTTC
TRBJ2-3 | TRBD2 | - | TRBV5-1 | CASSLEPLAGIREDTQYF | TGCGCCAGCAGCTTGGAGCCCCTAGCGGGGATAAGAGAAGATACGCAGTATTTT
TRBJ2-3 | - | many | TRBV7-2 | CASSLVGRETDTQYF | TGTGCCAGCAGCTTAGTAGGCAGGGAAACAGATACGCAGTATTTT
TRBJ2-7 | - | many | TRBV12-3/TRBV12-4 | CASGMGGEQYF | TGTGCCAGCGGCATGGGGGGCGAGCAGTACTTC
TRBJ2-3 | - | - | TRBV28 | CASSLRLDPTDTQYF | TGTGCCAGCAGTCTCCGACTAGACCCTACAGATACGCAGTATTTT
TRBJ2-3 | TRBD2 | few | TRBV25-1 | CASSRTSADTQYF | TGTGCCAGCAGCAGGACTAGTGCAGATACGCAGTATTTT
TRBJ2-5 | TRBD1 | - | TRBV7-6 | CASSSLGQMGYAQYF | TGTGCCAGCAGCTCGCTGGGACAGATGGGTTATGCCCAGTACTTC
TRBJ2-7 | TRBD1 | few | TRBV29-1 | CSVEISRDRGDEQYF | TGCAGCGTTGAAATATCCCGGGACAGGGGGGACGAGCAGTACTTC
TRBJ2-1 | TRBD1 | few | TRBV5-1 | CASSGAGTGAPGEQFF | TGCGCCAGCAGCGGGGCCGGGACAGGGGCGCCCGGTGAGCAGTTCTTC
TRBJ2-3 | - | many | TRBV7-2 | CASSLDFKGTPGGDTQYF | TGTGCCAGCAGCTTAGATTTTAAGGGGACTCCCGGGGGAGATACGCAGTATTTT
TRBJ1-2 | TRBD1 | few | TRBV6-2/TRBV6-3 | CASSSPDRAGYTF | TGTGCCAGCAGTTCCCCGGACAGGGCTGGCTACACCTTC
TRBJ1-2 | - | many | TRBV5-6 | CASSYPWAGEGYTF | TGTGCCAGCAGCTACCCTTGGGCAGGTGAAGGCTACACCTTC
TRBJ2-3 | TRBD2 | - | TRBV28 | CASSLRGGGYTDTQYF | TGTGCCAGCAGTTTACGTGGCGGGGGGTACACAGATACGCAGTATTTT
TRBJ1-5 | - | few | TRBV7-2 | CASSLGGGPGQSQHF | TGTGCCAGCAGCTTAGGAGGAGGGCCGGGGCAGTCCCAGCATTTT
TRBJ1-1 | - | few | TRBV7-9 | CASSRGGGMNTEAFF | TGTGCCAGCAGCCGGGGCGGGGGGATGAACACTGAAGCTTTCTTT
TRBJ1-1 | - | few | TRBV12-5 | CASGFSTGRENTEAFF | TGTGCTAGTGGTTTTTCCACCGGACGGGAGAACACTGAAGCTTTCTTT
TRBJ1-5 | TRBD1 | - | TRBV20-1 | CSASARGLSNQPQHF | TGCAGTGCTTCGGCCAGGGGGCTTAGCAATCAGCCCCAGCATTTT
TRBJ1-3 | - | - | TRBV28 | CASTWTLGVGNTIYF | TGTGCCAGCACATGGACTTTAGGGGTGGGAAACACCATATATTTT
TRBJ2-2 | - | - | TRBV6-2/TRBV6-3 | CASSFDPLETGELFF | TGTGCCAGCAGCTTTGACCCCCTCGAGACCGGGGAGCTGTTTTTT
TRBJ2-6 | - | - | TRBV12-3/TRBV12-4 | CASSRTSYGANVLTF | TGTGCCAGCAGTCGCACTAGTTATGGGGCCAACGTCCTGACTTTC
TRBJ1-1 | - | - | TRBV6-6 | CASSYYGEAFF | TGTGCCAGCAGCTATTATGGTGAAGCTTTCTTT
TRBJ2-7 | - | - | TRBV28 | CASSLNLSNEQYF | TGTGCCAGCAGCCTTAATCTTAGCAACGAGCAGTACTTC
TRBJ2-1 | - | - | TRBV6-5 | CASSPSGHPNEQFF | TGTGCCAGCAGTCCCTCGGGGCACCCCAATGAGCAGTTCTTC
TRBJ1-5 | TRBD1 | many | TRBV7-9 | CASSPGQVNQPQHF | TGTGCCAGCAGCCCGGGACAGGTCAATCAGCCCCAGCATTTT
TRBJ1-4 | - | many | TRBV11-3 | CASTTVEVNEKLFF | TGTGCCAGCACCACGGTAGAGGTCAATGAAAAACTGTTTTTT
TRBJ1-6 | - | few | TRBV28 | CASSSTYPADEFSYNSPLHF | TGTGCCAGCAGTTCGACATACCCCGCAGATGAGTTTTCGTATAATTCACCCCTCCACTTT
TRBJ1-1 | TRBD1 | few | TRBV4-1 | CASSPEQGASTEAFF | TGCGCCAGCAGCCCGGAACAGGGGGCCTCCACTGAAGCTTTCTTT
TRBJ1-5 | - | - | TRBV7-9 | CASSVPGSGQPQHF | TGTGCCAGCAGCGTCCCGGGGTCGGGTCAGCCCCAGCATTTT
TRBJ2-1 | - | - | TRBV5-8 | CASSWALNEQFF | TGTGCCAGCAGCTGGGCCCTTAATGAGCAGTTCTTC